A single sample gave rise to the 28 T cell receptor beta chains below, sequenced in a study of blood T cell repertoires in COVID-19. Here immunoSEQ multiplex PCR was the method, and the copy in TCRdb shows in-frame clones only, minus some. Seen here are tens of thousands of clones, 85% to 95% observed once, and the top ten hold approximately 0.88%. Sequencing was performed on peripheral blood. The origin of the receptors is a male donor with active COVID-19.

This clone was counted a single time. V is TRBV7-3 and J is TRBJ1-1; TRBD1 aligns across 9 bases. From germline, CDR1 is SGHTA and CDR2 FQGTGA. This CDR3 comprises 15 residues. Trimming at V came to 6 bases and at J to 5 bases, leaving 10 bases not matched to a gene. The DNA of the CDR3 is TGTGCCAGCAGACCACCGGGACAGGGTAAAACTGAAGCTTTCTTT. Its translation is CASRPPGQGKTEAFF.

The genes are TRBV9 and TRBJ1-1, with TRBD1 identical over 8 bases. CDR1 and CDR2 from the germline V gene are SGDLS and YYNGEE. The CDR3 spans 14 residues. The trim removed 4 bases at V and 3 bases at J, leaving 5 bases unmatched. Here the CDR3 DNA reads TGTGCCAGCAGCTTCGGACAGGGAGACACTGAAGCTTTCTTT. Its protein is CASSFGQGDTEAFF.

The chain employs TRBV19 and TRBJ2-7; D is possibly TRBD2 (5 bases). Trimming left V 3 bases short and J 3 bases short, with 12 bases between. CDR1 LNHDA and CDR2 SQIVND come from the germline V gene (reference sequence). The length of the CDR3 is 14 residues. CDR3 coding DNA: TGTGCCAGTAGTATCGGGCGGGCGGGCTACGAGCAGTACTTC. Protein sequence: CASSIGRAGYEQYF. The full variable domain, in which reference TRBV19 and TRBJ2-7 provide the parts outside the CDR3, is DGGITQSPKYLFRKEGQNVTLSCEQNLNHDAMYWYRQDPGQGLRLIYYSQIVNDFQKGDIAEGYSVSREKKESFPLTVTSAQKNPTAFYLCASSIGRAGYEQYFGPGTRLTVT.

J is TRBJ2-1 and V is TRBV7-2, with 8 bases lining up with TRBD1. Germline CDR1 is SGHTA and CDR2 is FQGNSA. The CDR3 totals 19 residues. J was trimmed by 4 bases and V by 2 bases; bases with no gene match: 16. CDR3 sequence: CASSLQYKAWTGQYNEQFF. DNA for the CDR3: TGTGCCAGCAGCTTACAGTATAAGGCGTGGACAGGGCAGTACAATGAGCAGTTCTTC.

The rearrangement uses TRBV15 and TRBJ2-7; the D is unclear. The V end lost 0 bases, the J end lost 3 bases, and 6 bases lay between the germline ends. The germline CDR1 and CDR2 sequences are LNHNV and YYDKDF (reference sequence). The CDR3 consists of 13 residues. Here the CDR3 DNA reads TGTGCCACCAGCAGAGAGGCCTTCTACGAGCAGTACTTC. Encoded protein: CATSREAFYEQYF.

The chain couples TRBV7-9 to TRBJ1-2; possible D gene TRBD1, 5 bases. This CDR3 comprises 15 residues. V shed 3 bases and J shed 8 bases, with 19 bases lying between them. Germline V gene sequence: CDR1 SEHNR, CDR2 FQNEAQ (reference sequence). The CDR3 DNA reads TGTGCCAGCAGCTTGGTTGGCAGGGAGGTCGCCGGCTACACCTTC. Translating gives CASSLVGREVAGYTF.

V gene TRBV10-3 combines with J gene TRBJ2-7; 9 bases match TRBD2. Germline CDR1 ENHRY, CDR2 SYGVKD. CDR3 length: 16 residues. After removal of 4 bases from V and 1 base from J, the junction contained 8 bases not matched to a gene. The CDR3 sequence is CAISGGREGLSYEQYF. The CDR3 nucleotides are TGTGCCATCAGTGGCGGGCGGGAGGGGCTTTCCTACGAGCAGTACTTC.

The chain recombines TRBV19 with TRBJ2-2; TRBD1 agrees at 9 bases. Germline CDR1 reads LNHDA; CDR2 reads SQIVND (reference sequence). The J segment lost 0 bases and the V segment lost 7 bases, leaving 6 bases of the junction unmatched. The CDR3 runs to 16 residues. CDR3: CASTRDRAPNTGELFF. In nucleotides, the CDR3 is TGTGCCAGTACCAGGGACAGGGCCCCGAACACCGGGGAGCTGTTTTTT.

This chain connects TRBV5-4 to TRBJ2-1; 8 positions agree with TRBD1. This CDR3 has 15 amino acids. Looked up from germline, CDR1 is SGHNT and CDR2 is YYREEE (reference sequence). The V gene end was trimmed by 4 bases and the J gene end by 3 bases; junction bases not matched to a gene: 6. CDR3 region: CASSRQGTFYNEQFF. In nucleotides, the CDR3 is TGTGCCAGCAGCCGACAGGGGACCTTCTACAATGAGCAGTTCTTC. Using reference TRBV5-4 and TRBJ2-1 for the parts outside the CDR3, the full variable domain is ETGVTQSPTHLIKTRGQQVTLRCSSQSGHNTVSWYQQALGQGPQFIFQYYREEENGRGNFPPRFSGLQFPNYSSELNVNALELDDSALYLCASSRQGTFYNEQFFGPGTRLTVL.

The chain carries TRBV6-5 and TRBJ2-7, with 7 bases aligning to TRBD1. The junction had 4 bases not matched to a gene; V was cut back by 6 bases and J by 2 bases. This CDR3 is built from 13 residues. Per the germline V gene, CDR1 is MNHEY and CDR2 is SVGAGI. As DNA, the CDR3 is TGTGCCAGCAGGGGGACAGTGACCTACGAGCAGTACTTC. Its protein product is CASRGTVTYEQYF.

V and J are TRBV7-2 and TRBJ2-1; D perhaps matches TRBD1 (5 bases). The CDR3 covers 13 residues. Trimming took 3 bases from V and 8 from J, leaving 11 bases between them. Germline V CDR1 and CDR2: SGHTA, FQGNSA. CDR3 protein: CASSLKLGHEQFF. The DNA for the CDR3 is TGTGCCAGCAGCTTGAAGTTGGGGCATGAGCAGTTCTTC.

The CDR3, as DNA: TGTGCCAGCAGCTTAGATACCCCGGAGGCTTTCTTT. It codes for CASSLDTPEAFF. This rearrangement joins TRBV11-2 to TRBJ1-1; D unresolved. The CDR3 has 12 amino acids. V lost 0 bases and J lost 11, with 10 bases in between. CDR1 SGHAT and CDR2 FQNNGV come from the germline V gene.

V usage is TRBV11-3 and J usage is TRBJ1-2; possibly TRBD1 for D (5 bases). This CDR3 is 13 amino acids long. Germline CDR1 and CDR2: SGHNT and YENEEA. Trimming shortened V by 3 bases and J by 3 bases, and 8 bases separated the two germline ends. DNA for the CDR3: TGTGCCAGCAGCTTCCAGGGCGACTATGGCTACACCTTC. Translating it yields CASSFQGDYGYTF.

The DNA for the CDR3 is TGTGCCAGCAGTTACTCGGAGGACTCTGGGGCCAACGTCCTGACTTTC. Translated: CASSYSEDSGANVLTF. The chain has TRBV6-5 and TRBJ2-6; the D gene is possibly TRBD2 (5 bases). This CDR3 contains 16 residues. Deletions cut 0 bases from V and 0 bases from J, with 6 bases between. Germline V gives CDR1 MNHEY, CDR2 SVGAGI.

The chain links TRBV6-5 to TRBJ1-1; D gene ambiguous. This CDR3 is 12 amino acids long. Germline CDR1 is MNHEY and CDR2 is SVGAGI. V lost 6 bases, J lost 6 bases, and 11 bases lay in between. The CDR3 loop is CASRFNGAEAFF. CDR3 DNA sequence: TGTGCCAGCAGATTCAACGGGGCTGAAGCTTTCTTT.

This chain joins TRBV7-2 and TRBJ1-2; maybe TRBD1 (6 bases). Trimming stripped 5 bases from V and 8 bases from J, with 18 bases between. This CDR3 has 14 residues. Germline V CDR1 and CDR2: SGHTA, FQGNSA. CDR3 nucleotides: TGTGCCAGCAGCACCGGACAGACTGGGGGAGGCTACACCTTC. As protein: CASSTGQTGGGYTF.

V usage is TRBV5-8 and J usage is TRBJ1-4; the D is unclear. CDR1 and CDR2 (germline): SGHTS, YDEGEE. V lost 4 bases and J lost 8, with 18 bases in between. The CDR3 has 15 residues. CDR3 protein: CASSPTGVRGEKLFF. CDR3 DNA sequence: TGTGCCAGCAGCCCGACTGGAGTCCGAGGAGAAAAACTGTTTTTT.

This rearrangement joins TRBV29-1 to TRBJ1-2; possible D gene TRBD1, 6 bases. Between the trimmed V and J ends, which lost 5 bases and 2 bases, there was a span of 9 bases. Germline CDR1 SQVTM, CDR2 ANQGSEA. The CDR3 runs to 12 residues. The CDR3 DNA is TGCAGCGTTCCGGACAGAAACTATGGCTACACCTTC. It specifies CSVPDRNYGYTF.

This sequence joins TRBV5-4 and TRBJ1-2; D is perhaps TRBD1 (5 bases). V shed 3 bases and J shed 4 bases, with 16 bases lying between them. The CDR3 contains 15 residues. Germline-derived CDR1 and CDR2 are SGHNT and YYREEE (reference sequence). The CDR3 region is CASSSPGGETYGYTF. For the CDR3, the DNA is TGTGCCAGCAGCTCCCCTGGGGGGGAAACCTATGGCTACACCTTC.

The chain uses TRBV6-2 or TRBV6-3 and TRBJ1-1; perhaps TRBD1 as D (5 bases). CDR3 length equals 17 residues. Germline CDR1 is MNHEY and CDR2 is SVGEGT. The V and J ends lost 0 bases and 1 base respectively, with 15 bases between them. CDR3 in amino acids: CASSYSPLRQWNTEAFF. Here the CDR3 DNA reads TGTGCCAGCAGTTACTCGCCCCTCAGACAGTGGAACACTGAAGCTTTCTTT.

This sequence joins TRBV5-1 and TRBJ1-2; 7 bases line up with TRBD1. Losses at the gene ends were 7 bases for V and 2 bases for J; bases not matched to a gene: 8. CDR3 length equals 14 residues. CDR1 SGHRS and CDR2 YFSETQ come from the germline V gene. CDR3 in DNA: TGCGCCAGCGGCATTTCGGGACAGAACTATGGCTACACCTTC. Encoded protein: CASGISGQNYGYTF.

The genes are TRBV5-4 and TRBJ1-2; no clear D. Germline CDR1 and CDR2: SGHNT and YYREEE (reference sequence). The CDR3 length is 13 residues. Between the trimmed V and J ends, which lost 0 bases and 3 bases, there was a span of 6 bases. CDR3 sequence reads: CASSLVQDYGYTF. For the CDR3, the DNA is TGTGCCAGCAGCTTGGTGCAGGACTATGGCTACACCTTC.

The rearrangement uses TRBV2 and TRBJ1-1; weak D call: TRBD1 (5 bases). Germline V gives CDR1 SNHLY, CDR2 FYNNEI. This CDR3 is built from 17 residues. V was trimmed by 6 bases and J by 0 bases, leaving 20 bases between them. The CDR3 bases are TGTGCCAGCAGACTATGGGTGTGGGGCGAACTGAACACTGAAGCTTTCTTT. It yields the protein CASRLWVWGELNTEAFF.

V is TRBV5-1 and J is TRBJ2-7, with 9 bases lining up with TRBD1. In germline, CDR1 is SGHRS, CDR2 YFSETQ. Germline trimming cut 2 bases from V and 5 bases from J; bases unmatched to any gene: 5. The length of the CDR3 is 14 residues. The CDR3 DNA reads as TGCGCCAGCAGCTTAGGACAGGGGCGGGACGAGCAGTACTTC. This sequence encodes CASSLGQGRDEQYF.

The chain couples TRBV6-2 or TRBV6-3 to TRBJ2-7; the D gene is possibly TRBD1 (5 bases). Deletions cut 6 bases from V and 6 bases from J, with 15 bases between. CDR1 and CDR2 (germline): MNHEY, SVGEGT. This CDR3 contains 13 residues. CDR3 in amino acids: CASSLQGRREQYF. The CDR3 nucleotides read TGTGCCAGCAGCCTCCAGGGTCGCCGCGAGCAGTACTTC.

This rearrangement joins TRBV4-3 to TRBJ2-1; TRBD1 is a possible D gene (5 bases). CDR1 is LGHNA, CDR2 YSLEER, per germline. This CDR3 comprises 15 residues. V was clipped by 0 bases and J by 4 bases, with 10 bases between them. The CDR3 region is CASSQEAGQYNEQFF. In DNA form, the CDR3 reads TGCGCCAGCAGCCAAGAGGCAGGACAATACAATGAGCAGTTCTTC.

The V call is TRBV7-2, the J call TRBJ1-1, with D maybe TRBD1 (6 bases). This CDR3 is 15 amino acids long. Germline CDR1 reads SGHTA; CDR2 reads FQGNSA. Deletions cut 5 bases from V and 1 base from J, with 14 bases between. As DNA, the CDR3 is TGTGCCAGCAGCCTGGAGTTGGGGGCGAACACTGAAGCTTTCTTT. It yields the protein CASSLELGANTEAFF.

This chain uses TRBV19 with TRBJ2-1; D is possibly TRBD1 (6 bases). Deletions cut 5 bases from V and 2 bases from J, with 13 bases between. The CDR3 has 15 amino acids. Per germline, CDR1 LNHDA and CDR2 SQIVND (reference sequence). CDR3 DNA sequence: TGTGCCAGTAGTCCCATGACAGGAGCCTACAATGAGCAGTTCTTC. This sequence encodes CASSPMTGAYNEQFF. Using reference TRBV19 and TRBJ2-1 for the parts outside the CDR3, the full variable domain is DGGITQSPKYLFRKEGQNVTLSCEQNLNHDAMYWYRQDPGQGLRLIYYSQIVNDFQKGDIAEGYSVSREKKESFPLTVTSAQKNPTAFYLCASSPMTGAYNEQFFGPGTRLTVL.